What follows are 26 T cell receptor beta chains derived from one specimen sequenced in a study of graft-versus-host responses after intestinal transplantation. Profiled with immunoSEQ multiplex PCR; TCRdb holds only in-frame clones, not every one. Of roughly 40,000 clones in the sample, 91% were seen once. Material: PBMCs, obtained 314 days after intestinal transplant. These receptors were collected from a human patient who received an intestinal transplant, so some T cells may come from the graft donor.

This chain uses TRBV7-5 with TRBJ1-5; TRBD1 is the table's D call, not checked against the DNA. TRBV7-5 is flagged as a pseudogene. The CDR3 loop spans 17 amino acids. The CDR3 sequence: CVGHEGQGDRGNQPQHF. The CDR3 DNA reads TGTGTCGGCCATGAAGGACAGGGGGATCGGGGAAATCAGCCCCAGCATTTT.

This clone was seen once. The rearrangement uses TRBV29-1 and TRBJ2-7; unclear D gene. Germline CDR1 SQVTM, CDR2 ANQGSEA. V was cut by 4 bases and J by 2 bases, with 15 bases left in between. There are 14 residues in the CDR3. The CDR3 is CSVAHRQGPYEQYF. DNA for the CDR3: TGCAGCGTTGCTCACAGACAAGGGCCCTACGAGCAGTACTTC.

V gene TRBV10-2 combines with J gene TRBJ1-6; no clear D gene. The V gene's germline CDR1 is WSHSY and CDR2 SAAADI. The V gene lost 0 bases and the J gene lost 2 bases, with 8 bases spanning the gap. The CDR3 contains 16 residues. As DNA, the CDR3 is TGCGCCAGCAGTGAGTCCTGGGCCCCCTATAATTCACCCCTCCACTTT. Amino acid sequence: CASSESWAPYNSPLHF.

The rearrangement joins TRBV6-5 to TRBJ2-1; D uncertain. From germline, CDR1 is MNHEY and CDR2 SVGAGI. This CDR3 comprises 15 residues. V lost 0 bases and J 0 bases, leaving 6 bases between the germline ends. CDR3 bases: TGTGCCAGCAGTTACTCGTCCTCCTCCTACAATGAGCAGTTCTTC. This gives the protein CASSYSSSSYNEQFF.

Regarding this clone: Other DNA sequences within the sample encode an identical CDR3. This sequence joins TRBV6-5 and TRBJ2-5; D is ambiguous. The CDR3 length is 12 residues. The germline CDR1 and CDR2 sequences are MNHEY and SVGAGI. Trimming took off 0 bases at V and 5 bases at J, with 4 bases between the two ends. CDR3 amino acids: CASSYSGETQYF. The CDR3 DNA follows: TGTGCCAGCAGTTACTCTGGGGAGACCCAGTACTTC.

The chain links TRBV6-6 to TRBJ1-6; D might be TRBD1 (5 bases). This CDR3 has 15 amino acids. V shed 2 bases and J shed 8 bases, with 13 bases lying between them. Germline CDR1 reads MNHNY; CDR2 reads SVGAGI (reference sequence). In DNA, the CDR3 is TGTGCCAGCAGTTACACCTGGGGCAGGGATTCACCCCTCCACTTT. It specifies CASSYTWGRDSPLHF.

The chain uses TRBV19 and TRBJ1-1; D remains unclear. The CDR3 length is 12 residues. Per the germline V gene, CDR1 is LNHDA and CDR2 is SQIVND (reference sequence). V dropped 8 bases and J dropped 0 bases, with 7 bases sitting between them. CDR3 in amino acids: CASDDMNTEAFF. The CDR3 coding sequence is TGTGCCAGTGACGACATGAACACTGAAGCTTTCTTT.

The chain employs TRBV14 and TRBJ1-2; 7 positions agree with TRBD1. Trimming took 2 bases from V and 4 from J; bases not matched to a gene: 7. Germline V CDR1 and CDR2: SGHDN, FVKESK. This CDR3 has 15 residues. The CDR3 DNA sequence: TGTGCCAGCAGCCAACCAGACAGGGTAGCCTATGGCTACACCTTC. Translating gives CASSQPDRVAYGYTF.

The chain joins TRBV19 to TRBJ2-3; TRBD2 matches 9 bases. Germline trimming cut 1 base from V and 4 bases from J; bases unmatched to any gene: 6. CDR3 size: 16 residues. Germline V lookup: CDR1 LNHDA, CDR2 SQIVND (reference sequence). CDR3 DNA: TGTGCCAGTAGTATAGGGATAGCGGGAGTGTCAGATACGCAGTATTTT. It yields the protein CASSIGIAGVSDTQYF.

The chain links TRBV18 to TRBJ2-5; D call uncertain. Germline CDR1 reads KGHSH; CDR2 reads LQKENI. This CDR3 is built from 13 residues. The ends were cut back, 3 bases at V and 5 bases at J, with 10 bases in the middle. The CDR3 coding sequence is TGTGCCAGCTCACCGGACCAGGTGGAGACCCAGTACTTC. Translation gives CASSPDQVETQYF.

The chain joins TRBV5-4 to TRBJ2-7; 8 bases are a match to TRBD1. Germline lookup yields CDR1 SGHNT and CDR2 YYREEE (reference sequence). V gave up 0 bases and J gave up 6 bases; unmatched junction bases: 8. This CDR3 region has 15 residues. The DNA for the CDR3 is TGTGCCAGCAGCTTGGAGACAGGGGCAGGAGGCGAGCAGTACTTC. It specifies CASSLETGAGGEQYF.

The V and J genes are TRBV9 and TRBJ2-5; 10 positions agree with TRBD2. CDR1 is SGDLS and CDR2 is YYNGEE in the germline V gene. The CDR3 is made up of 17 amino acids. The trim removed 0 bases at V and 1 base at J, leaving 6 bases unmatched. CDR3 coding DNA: TGTGCCAGCAGCGTAGATCTGAGCGGGGGGGTCCAAGAGACCCAGTACTTC. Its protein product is CASSVDLSGGVQETQYF.

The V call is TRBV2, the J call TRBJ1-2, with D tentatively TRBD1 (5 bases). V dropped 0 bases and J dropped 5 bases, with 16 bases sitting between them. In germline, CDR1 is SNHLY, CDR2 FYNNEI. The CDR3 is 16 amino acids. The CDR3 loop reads CASSEARQYSRYGYTF. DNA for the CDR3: TGTGCCAGCAGTGAAGCCCGACAGTACTCGAGGTATGGCTACACCTTC.

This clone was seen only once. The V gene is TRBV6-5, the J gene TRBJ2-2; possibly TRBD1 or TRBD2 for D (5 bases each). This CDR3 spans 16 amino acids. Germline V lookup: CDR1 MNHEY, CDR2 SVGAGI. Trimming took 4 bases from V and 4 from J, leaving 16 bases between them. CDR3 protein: CASSSRPGRTTGELFF. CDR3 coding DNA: TGTGCCAGCAGTTCAAGGCCGGGACGTACCACCGGGGAGCTGTTTTTT.

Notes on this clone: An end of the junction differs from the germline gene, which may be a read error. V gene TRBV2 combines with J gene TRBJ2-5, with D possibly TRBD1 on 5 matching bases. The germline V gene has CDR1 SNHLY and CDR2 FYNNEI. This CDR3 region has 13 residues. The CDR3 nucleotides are TGTGCCAGCAGGGAAGACAGAAAAGAGACCCAGTACTTC. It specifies CASREDRKETQYF.

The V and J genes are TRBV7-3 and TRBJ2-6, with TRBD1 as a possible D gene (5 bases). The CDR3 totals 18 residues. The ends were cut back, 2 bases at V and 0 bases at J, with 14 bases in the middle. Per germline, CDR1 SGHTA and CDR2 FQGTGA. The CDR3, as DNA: TGTGCCAGCAGCTTAGGTCCAGGGATAACCTCTGGGGCCAACGTCCTGACTTTC. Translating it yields CASSLGPGITSGANVLTF. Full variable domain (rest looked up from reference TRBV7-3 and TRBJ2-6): GAGVSQTPSNKVTEKGKYVELRCDPISGHTALYWYRQSLGQGPEFLIYFQGTGAADDSGLPNDRFFAVRPEGSVSTLKIQRTERGDSAVYLCASSLGPGITSGANVLTFGAGSRLTVL.

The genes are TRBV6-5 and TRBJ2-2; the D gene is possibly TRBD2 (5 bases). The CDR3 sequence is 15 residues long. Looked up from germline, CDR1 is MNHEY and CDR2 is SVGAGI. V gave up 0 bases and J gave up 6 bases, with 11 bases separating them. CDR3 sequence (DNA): TGTGCCAGCAGTTACTCGATACGGGGTTCCGGGGAGCTGTTTTTT. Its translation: CASSYSIRGSGELFF.

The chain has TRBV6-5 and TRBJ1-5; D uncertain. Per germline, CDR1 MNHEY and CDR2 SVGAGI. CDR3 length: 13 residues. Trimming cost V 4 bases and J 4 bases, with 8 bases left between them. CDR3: CASSWQENQPQHF. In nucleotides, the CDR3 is TGTGCCAGCAGTTGGCAGGAGAATCAGCCCCAGCATTTT.

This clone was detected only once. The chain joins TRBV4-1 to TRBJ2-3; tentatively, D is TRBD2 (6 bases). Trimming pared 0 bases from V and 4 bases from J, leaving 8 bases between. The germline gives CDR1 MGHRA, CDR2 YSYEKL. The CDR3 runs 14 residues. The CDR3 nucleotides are TGCGCCAGCAGCCAAGAATGGGGGGCAGATACGCAGTATTTT. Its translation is CASSQEWGADTQYF.

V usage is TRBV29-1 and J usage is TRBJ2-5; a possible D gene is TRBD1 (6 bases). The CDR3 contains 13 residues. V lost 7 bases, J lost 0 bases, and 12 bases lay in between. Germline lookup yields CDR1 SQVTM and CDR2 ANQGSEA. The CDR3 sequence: CSGHGQYQETQYF. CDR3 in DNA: TGCAGCGGACACGGACAGTACCAAGAGACCCAGTACTTC.

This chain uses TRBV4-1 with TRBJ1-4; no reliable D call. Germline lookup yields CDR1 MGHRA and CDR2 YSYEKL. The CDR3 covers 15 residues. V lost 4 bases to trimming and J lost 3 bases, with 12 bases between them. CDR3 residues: CASSPMGSSNEKLFF. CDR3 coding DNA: TGCGCCAGCAGCCCTATGGGGTCTTCTAATGAAAAACTGTTTTTT.

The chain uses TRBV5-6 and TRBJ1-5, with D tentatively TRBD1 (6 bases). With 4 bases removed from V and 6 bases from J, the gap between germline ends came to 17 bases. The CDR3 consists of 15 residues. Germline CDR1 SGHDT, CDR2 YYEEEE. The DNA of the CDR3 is TGTGCCAGCAGCCTGAGGTGGGGGGCGGGTCAGCCCCAGCATTTT. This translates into CASSLRWGAGQPQHF.

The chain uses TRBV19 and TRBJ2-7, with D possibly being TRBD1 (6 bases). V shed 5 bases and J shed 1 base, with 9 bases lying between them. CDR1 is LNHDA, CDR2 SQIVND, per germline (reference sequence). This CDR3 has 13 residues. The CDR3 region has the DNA TGTGCCAGTAGTTTAACAGGGTCCTACGAGCAGTACTTC. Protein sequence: CASSLTGSYEQYF.

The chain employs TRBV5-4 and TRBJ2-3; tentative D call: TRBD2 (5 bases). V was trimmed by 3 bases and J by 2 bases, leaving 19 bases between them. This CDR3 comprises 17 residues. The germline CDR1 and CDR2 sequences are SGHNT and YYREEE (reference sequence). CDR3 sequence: CASSYRPGSPITDTQYF. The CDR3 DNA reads TGTGCCAGCAGCTACAGACCGGGGTCACCGATCACAGATACGCAGTATTTT.

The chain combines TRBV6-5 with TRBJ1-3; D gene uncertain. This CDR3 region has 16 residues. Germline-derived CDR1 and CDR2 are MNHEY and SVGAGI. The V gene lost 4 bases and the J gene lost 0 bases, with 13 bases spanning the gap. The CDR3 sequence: CASSSSRRLSGNTIYF. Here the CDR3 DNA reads TGTGCCAGCAGTTCATCTCGGCGGCTCTCTGGAAACACCATATATTTT.

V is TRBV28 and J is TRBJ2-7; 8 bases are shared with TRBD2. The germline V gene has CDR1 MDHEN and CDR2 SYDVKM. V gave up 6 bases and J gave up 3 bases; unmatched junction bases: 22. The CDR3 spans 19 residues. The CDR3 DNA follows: TGTGCCAGCAGCTCACTAAGGGGTGACGGCGGGAGGAAATACTACGAGCAGTACTTC. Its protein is CASSSLRGDGGRKYYEQYF.